This is a list of T cell receptor beta chains from one sample in a study of cytomegalovirus exposure and HLA in healthy donors. Generated by immunoSEQ multiplex PCR, the TCRdb table keeps only in-frame clones and is missing some. Altogether more than 80,000 clones are present, about nine tenths being singletons, with the ten largest covering 8% to 10%. Sequencing was carried out using PBMCs. The receptors come from a man aged 30 to 45 in good health and CMV-seropositive. Both conserved end residues are part of each CDR3. D genes are given only for firm matches. A row's size may be missing; if present it is once, few, many or a size class.

d_gene: .
abundance: .
j_gene: TRBJ1-6
v_gene: TRBV30
CDR3aa: CAWSVFGGASNSPLHF
CDR3nt: TGTGCCTGGAGTGTATTTGGGGGCGCGTCTAATTCACCCCTCCACTTT

d_gene: .
abundance: .
j_gene: TRBJ2-1
v_gene: TRBV2
CDR3aa: CASSEPGRGKYNEQFF
CDR3nt: TGTGCCAGCAGTGAACCGGGCAGGGGAAAATACAATGAGCAGTTCTTC

d_gene: TRBD2
abundance: .
j_gene: TRBJ2-7
v_gene: TRBV5-6
CDR3aa: CASSLEASGPYEQYF
CDR3nt: TGTGCCAGCAGCTTGGAGGCTAGCGGACCGTACGAGCAGTACTTC

d_gene: TRBD2
abundance: .
j_gene: TRBJ2-1
v_gene: TRBV28
CDR3aa: CASSSGLAGGGSYNEQFF
CDR3nt: TGTGCCAGCAGTAGTGGACTAGCGGGAGGAGGGTCCTACAATGAGCAGTTCTTC

d_gene: TRBD1
abundance: once
j_gene: TRBJ1-4
v_gene: TRBV6-1
CDR3aa: CASKRQGAGEKLFF
CDR3nt: TGTGCCAGCAAGAGACAGGGGGCTGGAGAAAAACTGTTTTTT

d_gene: TRBD1
abundance: .
j_gene: TRBJ2-1
v_gene: TRBV19
CDR3aa: CASSKASDRVHEQFF
CDR3nt: TGTGCCAGTAGTAAGGCCTCCGACAGGGTCCATGAGCAGTTCTTC

d_gene: .
abundance: .
j_gene: TRBJ2-1
v_gene: TRBV7-9
CDR3aa: CASSPGGASVHEQFF
CDR3nt: TGTGCCAGCAGCCCCGGTGGGGCTAGCGTCCATGAGCAGTTCTTC

d_gene: TRBD1
abundance: .
j_gene: TRBJ2-7
v_gene: TRBV6-5
CDR3aa: CASTLPGGEQYF
CDR3nt: TGTGCCAGCACGCTCCCAGGGGGCGAGCAGTACTTC

d_gene: TRBD2
abundance: .
j_gene: TRBJ2-1
v_gene: TRBV5-4
CDR3aa: CASSLQTSGSAEQFF
CDR3nt: TGTGCCAGCAGCCTGCAGACTAGCGGGAGCGCTGAGCAGTTCTTC

d_gene: .
abundance: .
j_gene: TRBJ2-5
v_gene: TRBV5-1
CDR3aa: CASSRQAEQETQYF
CDR3nt: TGCGCCAGCAGCCGACAGGCGGAACAAGAGACCCAGTACTTC

d_gene: .
abundance: .
j_gene: TRBJ1-3
v_gene: TRBV28
CDR3aa: CASTGPSRSGNTIYF
CDR3nt: TGTGCCAGCACAGGGCCCAGTCGCTCTGGAAACACCATATATTTT